These 29 T cell receptor beta chains originate from one sample sequenced in a study of T cell repertoires in cytomegalovirus infection. TCRdb passed the reads through MiXCR, listing each CDR3 protein once. The data show 230,000 or so distinct CDR3 sequences, with about 40% seen just once and roughly three fifths held by the top ten. No antigen has been identified for these receptors. The starting material was CD8+ T cells from cultured PBMCs, obtained from culture after CMV antigen stimulation. The receptors originated from a human donor in good health (CMV status not recorded). Some clones in this sample may be carry-over from other donors' samples.

This clonotype was detected once. V gene TRBV27 combines with J gene TRBJ2-7; TRBD2 agrees at 10 bases. With V trimmed by 5 bases and J by 4 bases, 8 bases remained unmatched. Germline V gene data show CDR1 as MNHEY and CDR2 as SMNVEV (reference sequence). The CDR3 loop spans 15 amino acids. CDR3 nucleotides: TGTGCCAGCAGTACTCTAGCGGGAGCGACATACGAGCAGTACTTC. This sequence encodes CASSTLAGATYEQYF.

The sample holds a few counts of this clonotype. This chain links TRBV27 with TRBJ2-6; D unclear. Trimming pared 3 bases from V and 0 bases from J, leaving 6 bases between. Germline CDR1 and CDR2: MNHEY and SMNVEV (reference sequence). The CDR3 has 15 amino acids. CDR3 protein: CASSFGYSGANVLTF. CDR3 coding DNA: TGTGCCAGCAGTTTTGGGTACTCTGGGGCCAACGTCCTGACTTTC.

This clonotype has a count of ten or more. The chain uses TRBV27 and TRBJ2-1; D might be TRBD2 (5 bases). The germline gives CDR1 MNHEY, CDR2 SMNVEV (reference sequence). Trimming pared 5 bases from V and 2 bases from J, leaving 7 bases between. The CDR3 consists of 13 residues. CDR3 coding DNA: TGTGCCAGCAGTGAAGCGGCCTACAATGAGCAGTTCTTC. Translated: CASSEAAYNEQFF.

The V and J genes are TRBV7-8 and TRBJ2-3, with 7 bases that match TRBD1. V lost 5 bases, J lost 0 bases, and 8 bases stayed unmatched. Germline assignment: CDR1 SGHVS and CDR2 FQNEAQ. This CDR3 spans 16 amino acids. The CDR3 DNA reads TGTGCCAGCAGCCCCTGGACAGGCCAAAGCACAGATACGCAGTATTTT. This codes for CASSPWTGQSTDTQYF.

The genes are TRBV7-2 and TRBJ2-7; 10 nucleotides agree with TRBD1. Germline V CDR1 and CDR2: SGHTA, FQGNSA. The CDR3 contains 15 residues. Germline trimming cut 2 bases from V and 3 bases from J; bases unmatched to any gene: 4. This CDR3 reads CASSLRTGGYYEQYF. CDR3 DNA sequence: TGTGCCAGCAGCTTAAGGACAGGGGGTTACTACGAGCAGTACTTC. Filled out from reference TRBV7-2 and TRBJ2-7, the complete variable domain reads GAGVSQSPSNKVTEKGKDVELRCDPISGHTALYWYRQSLGQGLEFLIYFQGNSAPDKSGLPSDRFSAERTGGSVSTLTIQRTQQEDSAVYLCASSLRTGGYYEQYFGPGTRLTVT.

The CDR3 reads CASSSGLAGVRETQYF. CDR3 sequence (DNA): TGTGCCAGCAGCTCGGGACTAGCGGGAGTCCGCGAGACCCAGTACTTC. This chain uses TRBV7-6 with TRBJ2-5, with TRBD2 matching over 14 bases. The CDR3 sequence is 16 residues long. In germline, CDR1 is SGHVS, CDR2 FNYEAQ. V lost 4 bases, J lost 5 bases, and 6 bases stayed unmatched.

The chain employs TRBV14 and TRBJ1-1; D remains ambiguous. Trimming removed 1 base from V and 1 base from J, with 7 bases in between. CDR1 and CDR2 (germline): SGHDN, FVKESK. CDR3 length equals 14 residues. CDR3 bases: TGTGCCAGCAGCCAAGGGGGATGGAACACTGAAGCTTTCTTT. Translating gives CASSQGGWNTEAFF.

In its sample, this clonotype was seen once. The conserved phenylalanine or tryptophan normally closing the CDR3 is absent here, so this likely arose from a read error. The chain combines TRBV7-9 with TRBJ2-5; perhaps D is TRBD1 or TRBD2 (5 bases each). Per the germline V gene, CDR1 is SEHNR and CDR2 is FQNEAQ (reference sequence). The V and J ends lost 2 bases and 5 bases respectively, with 24 bases between them. The CDR3 has 18 residues. CDR3 nucleotides: TGTGCCAGCAGCTTAAGGGGAAACACCGGGACCGGGACGGAGACCCAGTACTTA. Translation: CASSLRGNTGTGTETQYL.

V usage is TRBV5-1 and J usage is TRBJ2-7, with a tentative D call TRBD2 (6 bases). V shed 0 bases and J shed 0 bases, with 10 bases lying between them. The CDR3 is made up of 15 amino acids. The germline V gene has CDR1 SGHRS and CDR2 YFSETQ. For the CDR3, the DNA is TGCGCCAGCAGCTTGGGTCGGGAGACCTCCTACGAGCAGTACTTC. This sequence encodes CASSLGRETSYEQYF.

The J gene is TRBJ1-4, the V gene TRBV11-2; D is uncertain. V was shortened by 0 bases and J by 8 bases, with 13 bases between the two germline ends. The germline V gene encodes CDR1 SGHAT and CDR2 FQNNGV. CDR3 length equals 15 residues. The CDR3 DNA reads TGTGCCAGCAGCTTAGAGGGAGAGTTAAGGGAAAAACTGTTTTTT. This translates into CASSLEGELREKLFF.

V is TRBV24-1 and J is TRBJ2-1; tentative D call: TRBD2 (5 bases). V lost 1 base, J lost 0 bases, and 9 bases lay in between. The V gene's germline CDR1 is KGHDR and CDR2 SFDVKD. The CDR3 is 16 amino acids. The CDR3 DNA is TGTGCCACCAGTGATTTCCGCCGGGACTCCTACAATGAGCAGTTCTTC. Translating gives CATSDFRRDSYNEQFF.

The chain couples TRBV7-8 to TRBJ2-7, with D perhaps matching TRBD2 (5 bases). This CDR3 region has 13 residues. Germline V gene lookup returns CDR1 SGHVS and CDR2 FQNEAQ. Trimming left V 5 bases short and J 2 bases short, with 10 bases between. The chain's CDR3 is CASSRGLTYEQYF. Here the CDR3 DNA reads TGTGCCAGCAGCCGAGGGCTTACCTACGAGCAGTACTTC.

CDR3 in DNA: TGTGCCAGCAAGACAGGGAGTGACAATGAGCAGTTCTTC. This gives the protein CASKTGSDNEQFF. The J gene is TRBJ2-1, the V gene TRBV6-1, with TRBD1 identical over 7 bases. This CDR3 is built from 13 residues. CDR1 and CDR2 from the germline V gene are MNHNS and SASEGT. V shed 7 bases, J shed 5 bases, and the junction held 5 bases outside the gene matches.

The chain links TRBV11-3 to TRBJ1-5; 9 nucleotides line up with TRBD1. CDR3 length: 19 residues. CDR1 and CDR2 (germline): SGHNT, YENEEA. After removal of 2 bases from V and 3 bases from J, the junction contained 14 bases not matched to a gene. The CDR3 here is CASSLPKDPGQGLNQPQHF. The DNA of the CDR3 is TGTGCCAGCAGCTTACCCAAAGATCCGGGACAGGGACTCAATCAGCCCCAGCATTTT.

The rearrangement uses TRBV7-4 and TRBJ1-1; D unclear. The CDR3 has 14 amino acids. Between the trimmed V and J ends, which lost 4 bases and 7 bases, there was a span of 16 bases. Germline CDR1 and CDR2: SGHVT and SQSDAQ. The CDR3 sequence is CASSSGLPVGEAFF. The DNA of the CDR3 is TGTGCCAGCAGCTCGGGTTTACCCGTTGGTGAAGCTTTCTTT.

For this clonotype: This is likely a read error, given that the CDR3 carries no conserved phenylalanine or tryptophan at its end. J is TRBJ2-5 and V is TRBV6-1; D possibly corresponds to TRBD1 (6 bases). Trimming cost V 6 bases and J 5 bases, with 22 bases left between them. Germline V gene lookup returns CDR1 MNHNS and CDR2 SASEGT. The CDR3 spans 16 residues. CDR3 sequence reads: CASRFDRRQGRETQYY. In nucleotides, the CDR3 is TGTGCCAGCAGATTCGACAGGAGACAAGGAAGGGAGACCCAGTACTAC.

The chain is built from TRBV10-3 and TRBJ1-6; 8 bases are shared with TRBD1. Germline V gene sequence: CDR1 ENHRY, CDR2 SYGVKD. The CDR3 is made up of 13 amino acids. The V gene end was trimmed by 9 bases and the J gene end by 9 bases; junction bases not matched to a gene: 7. CDR3 loop: CAIGDRGGSPLHF. DNA of the CDR3: TGTGCCATTGGCGACAGGGGAGGTTCACCCCTCCACTTT.

As DNA, the CDR3 is TGTGCCAGCAATTTTGTGGGCTATGAGCAGTTCTTC. Encoded protein: CASNFVGYEQFF. V is TRBV7-2 and J is TRBJ2-1; no definite D call. The germline V and J ends were trimmed by 7 bases and 8 bases, with 12 bases remaining between them. Germline CDR1 is SGHTA and CDR2 is FQGNSA. The CDR3 runs 12 residues.

This clonotype was recorded at least ten times. The chain recombines TRBV28 with TRBJ2-7; D may be TRBD1 (9 bases). CDR3 size: 19 residues. The germline gives CDR1 MDHEN, CDR2 SYDVKM. Trimming shortened V by 9 bases and J by 0 bases, and 30 bases separated the two germline ends. The CDR3 DNA sequence: TGTGCCAGTCTGGGGACAGGGACGCGATTAGCGGGGTACTCCTACGAGCAGTACTTC. Translation: CASLGTGTRLAGYSYEQYF.

This clonotype has only a few counts. The chain is built from TRBV11-2 and TRBJ2-1, with D perhaps TRBD1 or TRBD2 (5 bases each). The CDR3 contains 11 residues. V lost 6 bases and J lost 10, with 10 bases in between. Germline CDR1 reads SGHAT; CDR2 reads FQNNGV. Written as DNA, the CDR3 is TGTGCCAGCAGGGGGGTGGGGGAGCAGTTCTTC. Translation: CASRGVGEQFF.

The rearrangement links TRBV27 to TRBJ1-3, with D tentatively TRBD1 (5 bases). Trimming took off 3 bases at V and 0 bases at J, with 27 bases between the two ends. Germline V gene lookup returns CDR1 MNHEY and CDR2 SMNVEV (reference sequence). The CDR3 runs to 21 residues. The CDR3 sequence is CASSLYTYHPQGDHSGNTIYF. As DNA, the CDR3 is TGTGCCAGCAGTTTGTATACTTACCACCCGCAAGGGGACCACTCTGGAAACACCATATATTTT.

This clonotype was counted between two and nine times. The chain is built from TRBV12-5 and TRBJ2-7, with D maybe TRBD1 (5 bases). The CDR3 is made up of 14 amino acids. Trimming cost V 2 bases and J 5 bases, with 13 bases left between them. Germline lookup yields CDR1 LGHNT and CDR2 FRNRAP. In DNA form, the CDR3 reads TGTGCTAGTGGTTTGTTGACAGCCCCCCACGAGCAGTACTTC. This codes for CASGLLTAPHEQYF.

The sample holds a few counts of this clonotype. This chain connects TRBV24-1 to TRBJ2-1, with D possibly being TRBD1 (7 bases). The V end lost 0 bases, the J end lost 7 bases, and 18 bases lay between the germline ends. The CDR3 runs to 17 residues. Per germline, CDR1 KGHDR and CDR2 SFDVKD. The CDR3 loop reads CATSDLRRGRDVNEQFF. The CDR3 DNA is TGTGCCACCAGTGATTTGCGGAGGGGGCGAGACGTAAATGAGCAGTTCTTC.

This clonotype was observed a handful of times. V usage is TRBV7-9 and J usage is TRBJ2-1; 12 nucleotides match TRBD1. CDR1 is SEHNR and CDR2 is FQNEAQ in the germline V gene (reference sequence). This CDR3 is 14 amino acids long. The V and J ends lost 6 bases and 7 bases, in that order; junction bases with no gene match: 4. The CDR3 loop is CASSAGQGANEQFF. The CDR3 DNA is TGTGCCAGCAGTGCGGGACAGGGGGCAAATGAGCAGTTCTTC. Full variable domain (rest looked up from reference TRBV7-9 and TRBJ2-1): DTGVSQNPRHKITKRGQNVTFRCDPISEHNRLYWYRQTLGQGPEFLTYFQNEAQLEKSRLLSDRFSAERPKGSFSTLEIQRTEQGDSAMYLCASSAGQGANEQFFGPGTRLTVL.

V is TRBV25-1 and J is TRBJ1-1, with 9 positions matching TRBD1. CDR3 size: 15 residues. Trimming at V came to 4 bases and at J to 0 bases, leaving 3 bases not matched to a gene. CDR1 is MGHDK and CDR2 is SYGVNS in the germline V gene. CDR3 DNA sequence: TGTGCCAGCAGTGGCCGGACAGGGGTGAACACTGAAGCTTTCTTT. Translated, it gives CASSGRTGVNTEAFF.

Only a few counts were recorded for this clonotype. The rearrangement joins TRBV27 to TRBJ1-5; D unresolved. CDR1 is MNHEY and CDR2 is SMNVEV in the germline V gene (reference sequence). The CDR3 sequence is 13 residues long. V was shortened by 8 bases and J by 7 bases, with 15 bases between the two germline ends. CDR3 coding DNA: TGTGCCAGCGCGGGTGAAATCTACCAGCCCCAGCATTTT. Its protein product is CASAGEIYQPQHF.

CDR3 DNA: TGTGCCTGGAGTACTGGACAGGGGGGAATAGATACGCAGTATTTT. Protein: CAWSTGQGGIDTQYF. The V call is TRBV30, the J call TRBJ2-3; TRBD1 matches at 10 bases. With V trimmed by 2 bases and J by 5 bases, 7 bases remained unmatched. The CDR3 loop spans 15 amino acids. Germline values: CDR1 GTSNPN, CDR2 SVGIG (reference sequence).

This clonotype was detected many times. The chain is built from TRBV7-2 and TRBJ1-2; 8 positions agree with TRBD1. Per the germline V gene, CDR1 is SGHTA and CDR2 is FQGNSA. V dropped 5 bases and J dropped 4; count of bases not matched to a gene: 9. This CDR3 has 15 amino acids. The CDR3 loop reads CASSPGQGQVYGYTF. DNA of the CDR3: TGTGCCAGCAGCCCTGGACAGGGACAGGTCTATGGCTACACCTTC.

The chain links TRBV7-6 to TRBJ2-2; TRBD2 matches at 8 bases. Germline V lookup: CDR1 SGHVS, CDR2 FNYEAQ. With V trimmed by 1 base and J by 3 bases, 4 bases remained unmatched. CDR3 length: 16 residues. The CDR3 sequence: CASSLGAGDYTGELFF. CDR3 in DNA: TGTGCCAGCAGCTTAGGAGCGGGGGATTACACCGGGGAGCTGTTTTTT.